The table lists the clone carrying this T cell receptor beta chain with a count of one. Its target is not known. These newly diagnosed stage II-IVA oral cavity squamous cell carcinoma patients had no prior systemic or radiation treatment. Blood cells were analyzed directly, without culture or expansion. Trimming left V 7 bases short and J 2 bases short, with 9 bases between. The CDR3 spans 11 residues. Germline loops: CDR1 SQVTM, CDR2 ANQGSEA. This sample is part of a study of neoadjuvant anti-PD-1 for oral cavity cancer. About the research overall: Most patients had three to four biweekly doses of 3 mg/kg nivolumab before resection.

Study-level results: Non-responders to neoadjuvant nivolumab had significantly more clonal PBMC T cells than responders.

This table comes from immunoSEQ multiplex PCR, and its TCRdb copy is limited to in-frame clones, with some not included. This sample has around 81,000 clones; approximately 80% occur once, and the top ten carry around 3.1%. The chain is built from TRBV29-1 and TRBJ2-7; TRBD1 might be the D (6 bases). The sequenced sample was PBMCs, obtained before nivolumab (anti-PD-1) treatment. The source is a person between 40 and 79 years old with oral cavity squamous cell carcinoma. The CDR3 sequence: CSGGTTYEQYF. The CDR3, as DNA: TGCAGCGGAGGGACAACCTACGAGCAGTACTTC.